The clone carrying this TCR beta chain was found many times. The antigen is not known. The CDR3 sequence is 16 residues long. Trimming removed 1 base from V and 0 bases from J, with 15 bases in between. CDR1 GTSNPN and CDR2 SVGIG come from the germline V gene (reference sequence). The CDR3 regions of TCR beta were amplified from RNA transcripts. An initial round of RT-PCR targeting the TCR CDR3 relied on the HTBI primer set. TCRdb reanalysed the multiplex PCR reads using MiXCR and keeps one entry per CDR3 protein. The table shows around 300,000 distinct CDR3 sequences, with under 30% occurring only once. These patients, aged 18 to 65, had recently diagnosed hyperthyroidism lasting under 2 months. A roughly 9.1 ml volume of fresh peripheral blood provided the PBMCs. This specimen comes from a study of T cells in Graves' hyperthyroidism and ophthalmopathy. General observations from the study: Ophthalmopathy was predicted by the model a median of approximately six months ahead of onset.

This receptor was identified in a man aged 40-49 years with Graves' hyperthyroidism that later progressed to Graves' ophthalmopathy. The sample taken for sequencing was blood. The chain carries TRBV30 and TRBJ1-1; tentative D call: TRBD1 (5 bases). The CDR3 reads CAWSGGTGGVNTEAFF. The CDR3 region has the DNA TGTGCCTGGAGTGGGGGGACGGGGGGAGTGAACACTGAAGCTTTCTTT.